A single sample is the source of the 3 T cell receptor beta chains below, sequenced in a study of T cells in Graves' hyperthyroidism and ophthalmopathy. TCR beta CDR3 regions were amplified from RNA transcripts. TCR CDR3 underwent first-round RT-PCR with the HTBI primer set. Each CDR3 protein is one row after TCRdb ran MiXCR on the multiplex PCR reads. The sample gives more than 450,000 distinct CDR3 sequences, approximately 15% of which show up once; 11% to 15% is in the top ten. Sequenced sample: blood. The receptors derive from a woman between 40 and 55 years old with Graves' hyperthyroidism.

The chain joins TRBV5-6 to TRBJ2-4; tentative D call: TRBD1 (6 bases). Germline-derived CDR1 and CDR2 are SGHDT and YYEEEE. The V end lost 4 bases, the J end lost 9 bases, and 20 bases lay between the germline ends. There are 15 residues in the CDR3. The CDR3 loop reads CASSPDGQGSAIQYF. CDR3 bases: TGTGCCAGCAGCCCCGACGGGCAGGGGAGCGCCATTCAGTACTTC.

V and J are TRBV4-1 and TRBJ2-3; D is unresolved. This CDR3 has 15 amino acids. Germline values: CDR1 MGHRA, CDR2 YSYEKL. Trimming cost V 1 base and J 1 base, with 9 bases left between them. DNA of the CDR3: TGCGCCAGCAGCCAAGTCGAACTCCGCACAGATACGCAGTATTTT. It encodes CASSQVELRTDTQYF.

The chain carries TRBV20-1 and TRBJ2-1, with 8 bases aligning to TRBD2. The germline V gene encodes CDR1 DFQATT and CDR2 SNEGSKA (reference sequence). This CDR3 has 15 residues. Losses at the gene ends were 6 bases for V and 9 bases for J; bases not matched to a gene: 16. CDR3 sequence reads: CSAPLQGGRTGEQFF. CDR3 DNA: TGCAGTGCCCCTCTCCAGGGCGGGAGGACCGGTGAGCAGTTCTTC.